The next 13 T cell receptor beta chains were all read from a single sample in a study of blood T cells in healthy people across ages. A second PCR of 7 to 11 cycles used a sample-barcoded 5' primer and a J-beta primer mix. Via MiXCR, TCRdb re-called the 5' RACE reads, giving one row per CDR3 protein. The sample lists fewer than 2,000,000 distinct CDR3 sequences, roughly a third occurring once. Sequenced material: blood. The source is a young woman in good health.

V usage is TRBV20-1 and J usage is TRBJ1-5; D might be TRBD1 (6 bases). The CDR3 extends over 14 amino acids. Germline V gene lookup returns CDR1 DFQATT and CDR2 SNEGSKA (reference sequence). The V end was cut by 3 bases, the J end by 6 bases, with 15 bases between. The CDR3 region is CSASSQGIVQPQHF. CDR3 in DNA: TGCAGTGCTAGTAGCCAGGGGATAGTTCAGCCCCAGCATTTT.

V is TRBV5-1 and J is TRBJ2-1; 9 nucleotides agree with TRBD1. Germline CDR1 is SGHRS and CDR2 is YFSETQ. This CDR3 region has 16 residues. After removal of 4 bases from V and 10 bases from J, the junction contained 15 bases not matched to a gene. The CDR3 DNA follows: TGCGCCAGCAGCGCAGAGATTGGACAGGGGTCCATCGAGCAGTTCTTC. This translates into CASSAEIGQGSIEQFF.

Written as DNA, the CDR3 is TGTGCCATCAGTGAGAGGGACGGGGGCCCGGGGGAGCAGTTCTTC. Translation: CAISERDGGPGEQFF. The chain links TRBV10-3 to TRBJ2-1, with D tentatively TRBD1 or TRBD2 (6 bases each). Between the trimmed V and J ends, which lost 2 bases and 10 bases, there was a span of 18 bases. The CDR3 has 15 residues. CDR1 and CDR2 (germline): ENHRY, SYGVKD.

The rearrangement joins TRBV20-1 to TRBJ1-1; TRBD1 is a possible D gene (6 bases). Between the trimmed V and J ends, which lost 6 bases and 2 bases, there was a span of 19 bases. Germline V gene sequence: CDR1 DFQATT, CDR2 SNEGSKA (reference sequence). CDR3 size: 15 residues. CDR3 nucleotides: TGCAGTGCACTTGTTAGGGGGTTGGGTAACACTGAAGCTTTCTTT. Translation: CSALVRGLGNTEAFF.

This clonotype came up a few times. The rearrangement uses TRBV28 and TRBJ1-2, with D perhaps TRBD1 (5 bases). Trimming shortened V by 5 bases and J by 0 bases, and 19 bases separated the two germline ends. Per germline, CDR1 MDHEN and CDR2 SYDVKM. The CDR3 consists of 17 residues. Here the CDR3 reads CASSKPTGGRANYGYTF. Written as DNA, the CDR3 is TGTGCCAGCAGTAAACCCACGGGGGGAAGAGCTAACTATGGCTACACCTTC.

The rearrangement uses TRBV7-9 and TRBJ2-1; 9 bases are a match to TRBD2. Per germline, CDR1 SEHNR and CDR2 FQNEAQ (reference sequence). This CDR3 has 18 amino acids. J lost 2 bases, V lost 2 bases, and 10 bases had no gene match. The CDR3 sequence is CASSLRTSGGRAYNEQFF. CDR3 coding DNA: TGTGCCAGCAGCTTACGGACCTCTGGCGGGAGGGCCTACAATGAGCAGTTCTTC.

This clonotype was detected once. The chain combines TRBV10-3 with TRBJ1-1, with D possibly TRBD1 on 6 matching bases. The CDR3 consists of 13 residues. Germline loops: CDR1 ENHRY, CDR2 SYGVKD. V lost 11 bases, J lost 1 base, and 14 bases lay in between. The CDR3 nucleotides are TGTGCCGCGGGGGGCCAGACGAACACTGAAGCTTTCTTT. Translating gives CAAGGQTNTEAFF.

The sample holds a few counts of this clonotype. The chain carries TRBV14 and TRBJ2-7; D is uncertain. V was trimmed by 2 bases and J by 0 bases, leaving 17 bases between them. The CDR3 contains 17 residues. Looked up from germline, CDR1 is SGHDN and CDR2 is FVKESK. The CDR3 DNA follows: TGTGCCAGCAGCCAATACCGGATAGGCATTTCCTCCTACGAGCAGTACTTC. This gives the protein CASSQYRIGISSYEQYF.

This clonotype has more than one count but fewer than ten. The CDR3 nucleotides are TGCAGCATGTCCTTACAGGGTGGAGAGACCCAGTACTTC. It is translated as CSMSLQGGETQYF. This chain uses TRBV29-1 with TRBJ2-5; the D gene is possibly TRBD1 (6 bases). The CDR3 totals 13 residues. Between the trimmed V and J ends, which lost 8 bases and 4 bases, there was a span of 17 bases. In germline, CDR1 is SQVTM, CDR2 ANQGSEA.

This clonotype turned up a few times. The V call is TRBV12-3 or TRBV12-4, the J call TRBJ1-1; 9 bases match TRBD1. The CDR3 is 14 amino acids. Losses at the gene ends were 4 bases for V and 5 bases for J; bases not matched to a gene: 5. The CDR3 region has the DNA TGTGCCAGCAGTTCGTTCGGACAGGGGACTGAAGCTTTCTTT. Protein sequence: CASSSFGQGTEAFF.

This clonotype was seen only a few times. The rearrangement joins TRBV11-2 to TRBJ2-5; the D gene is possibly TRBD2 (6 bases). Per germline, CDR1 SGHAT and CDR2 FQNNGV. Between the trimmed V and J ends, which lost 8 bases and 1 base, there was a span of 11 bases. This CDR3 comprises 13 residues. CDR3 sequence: CASGLAPQETQYF. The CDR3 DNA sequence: TGTGCCAGCGGGCTAGCGCCCCAAGAGACCCAGTACTTC.

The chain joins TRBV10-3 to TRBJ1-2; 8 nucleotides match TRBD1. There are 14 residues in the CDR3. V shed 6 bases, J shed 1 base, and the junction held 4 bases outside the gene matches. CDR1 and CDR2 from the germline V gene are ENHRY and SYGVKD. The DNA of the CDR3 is TGTGCCATCAGGGGGACAGGTGATAACTATGGCTACACCTTC. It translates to CAIRGTGDNYGYTF.

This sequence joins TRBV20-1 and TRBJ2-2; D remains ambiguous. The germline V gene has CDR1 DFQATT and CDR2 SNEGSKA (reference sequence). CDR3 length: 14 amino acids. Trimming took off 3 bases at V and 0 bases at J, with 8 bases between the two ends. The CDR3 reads CSASDQSNTGELFF. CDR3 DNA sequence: TGCAGTGCTAGTGATCAGTCGAACACCGGGGAGCTGTTTTTT.